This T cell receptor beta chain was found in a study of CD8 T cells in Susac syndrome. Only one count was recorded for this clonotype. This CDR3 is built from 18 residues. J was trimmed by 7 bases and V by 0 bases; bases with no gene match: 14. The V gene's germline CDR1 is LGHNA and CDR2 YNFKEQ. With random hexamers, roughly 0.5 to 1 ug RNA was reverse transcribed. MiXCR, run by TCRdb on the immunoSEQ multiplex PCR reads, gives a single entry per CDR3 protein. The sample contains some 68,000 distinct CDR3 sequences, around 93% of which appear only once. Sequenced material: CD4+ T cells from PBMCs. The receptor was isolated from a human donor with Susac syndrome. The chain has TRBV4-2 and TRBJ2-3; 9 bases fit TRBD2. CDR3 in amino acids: CASSQDGISAGGPNTQYF. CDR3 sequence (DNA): TGTGCCAGCAGCCAAGATGGGATCTCAGCGGGGGGCCCAAATACGCAGTATTTT.